This TCR beta chain comes out of a study of T-cell memory formation after mild COVID-19. TCRdb ran MiXCR on the 5' RACE reads and lists one entry per CDR3 protein. The profile shows approximately 490,000 distinct CDR3 sequences, roughly 22% of them singletons. The CDR3 spans 14 residues. Germline-derived CDR1 and CDR2 are LGHDT and YNNKEL (reference sequence). Trimming took 4 bases from V and 4 from J, leaving 10 bases between them. Sequences were obtained from PBMCs or a T cell subset sorted from them (not recorded which). The source of this sequence is an adult woman who had mild COVID-19 (a few samples of this study predate the infection). Cell type and time point are not known. The gene calls are TRBV3-1 and TRBJ2-2; D is perhaps TRBD1 or TRBD2 (5 bases each). CDR3 protein: CASSLMRGTGELFF. CDR3 in DNA: TGTGCCAGCAGCCTCATGAGGGGCACCGGGGAGCTGTTTTTT.